These 9 T cell receptor beta chains were all obtained from the same sample, sequenced in a study of OX40 agonist ivuxolimab in advanced cancers. Clones were read by immunoSEQ multiplex PCR, and TCRdb kept only the in-frame ones, dropping some. This sample has around 50,000 clones, with approximately 91% found just once. Source: CD4+ or CD8+ T cells sorted from blood, taken in a trial of the OX40 agonist ivuxolimab. The source of these receptors is an adult with an advanced solid tumor such as melanoma, head and neck, liver or kidney cancer.

V usage is TRBV2 and J usage is TRBJ2-1; D ambiguous. Deletions cut 6 bases from V and 0 bases from J, with 6 bases between. The CDR3 has 13 amino acids. Germline-derived CDR1 and CDR2 are SNHLY and FYNNEI. As DNA, the CDR3 is TGTGCCAGCAGGAGAAGCTCCTACAATGAGCAGTTCTTC. As protein: CASRRSSYNEQFF. The complete variable domain, with remaining parts taken from reference TRBV2 and TRBJ2-1, reads EPEVTQTPSHQVTQMGQEVILRCVPISNHLYFYWYRQILGQKVEFLVSFYNNEISEKSEIFDDQFSVERPDGSNFTLKIRSTKLEDSAMYFCASRRSSYNEQFFGPGTRLTVL.

The V and J genes are TRBV7-3 and TRBJ2-2; TRBD2 matches at 10 bases. The CDR3 covers 15 residues. Per the germline V gene, CDR1 is SGHTA and CDR2 is FQGTGA. V dropped 2 bases and J dropped 4; count of bases not matched to a gene: 1. The CDR3 here is CASSLLAGATGELFF. In DNA, the CDR3 is TGTGCCAGCAGCTTACTAGCGGGAGCCACCGGGGAGCTGTTTTTT.

The chain recombines TRBV6-4 with TRBJ2-1; no firm D call. The germline V gene encodes CDR1 MRHNA and CDR2 SNTAGT. V lost 7 bases and J lost 5, with 3 bases in between. The CDR3 length is 10 residues. In nucleotides, the CDR3 is TGTGCCAGCACCAACAATGAGCAGTTCTTC. Encoded protein: CASTNNEQFF.

The count of this clone is one. V gene TRBV19 combines with J gene TRBJ2-5; TRBD2 aligns across 14 bases. The CDR3 runs to 17 residues. The trim removed 6 bases at V and 5 bases at J, leaving 11 bases unmatched. CDR1 and CDR2 from the germline V gene are LNHDA and SQIVND (reference sequence). CDR3 nucleotide sequence: TGTGCCAGTAGAGGGACTAGCGGGAGATTGAGTACGGAGACCCAGTACTTC. Translation: CASRGTSGRLSTETQYF.

The chain carries TRBV25-1 and TRBJ2-5, with 16 bases aligning to TRBD2. Germline V gene sequence: CDR1 MGHDK, CDR2 SYGVNS. V lost 5 bases and J lost 5; bases outside the gene matches: 5. This CDR3 comprises 16 residues. CDR3 DNA sequence: TGTGCCAGCAGTACTGGGACTAGCGGGAGGGGTGAGACCCAGTACTTC. It is translated as CASSTGTSGRGETQYF.

V usage is TRBV7-9 and J usage is TRBJ2-1, with 9 bases aligning to TRBD2. V lost 7 bases, J lost 4 bases, and 8 bases stayed unmatched. The CDR3 length is 15 residues. Germline-derived CDR1 and CDR2 are SEHNR and FQNEAQ (reference sequence). This CDR3 is CASIPGLAGYNEQFF. The CDR3 nucleotides are TGTGCCAGCATCCCGGGCCTAGCGGGATACAATGAGCAGTTCTTC.

The chain couples TRBV5-1 to TRBJ2-1; 8 bases are shared with TRBD2. This CDR3 has 15 residues. The trim removed 4 bases at V and 10 bases at J, leaving 13 bases unmatched. The germline V gene encodes CDR1 SGHRS and CDR2 YFSETQ. CDR3 bases: TGCGCCAGCAGCACGACTAGCGCTAATATGATGGAGCAGTTCTTC. The encoded protein is CASSTTSANMMEQFF.

The CDR3 bases are TGTGCCAGCAGCTCGGACTCACATTACAATGAGCAGTTCTTC. Amino acids: CASSSDSHYNEQFF. The chain combines TRBV2 with TRBJ2-1, with D possibly matching TRBD2 (5 bases). The CDR3 covers 14 residues. Germline V gene lookup returns CDR1 SNHLY and CDR2 FYNNEI. Trimming pared 6 bases from V and 4 bases from J, leaving 13 bases between.

The chain combines TRBV5-1 with TRBJ2-5; D possibly corresponds to TRBD2 (5 bases). The J call is doubtful: the DNA matches TRBJ2-7 better. There are 15 residues in the CDR3. Germline V gene data show CDR1 as SGHRS and CDR2 as YFSETQ. For the CDR3, the DNA is TGCGCCAGCAGCTTGTCACTCCCGGGGAACTACGAGCAGTACTTC. Its protein product is CASSLSLPGNYEQYF.